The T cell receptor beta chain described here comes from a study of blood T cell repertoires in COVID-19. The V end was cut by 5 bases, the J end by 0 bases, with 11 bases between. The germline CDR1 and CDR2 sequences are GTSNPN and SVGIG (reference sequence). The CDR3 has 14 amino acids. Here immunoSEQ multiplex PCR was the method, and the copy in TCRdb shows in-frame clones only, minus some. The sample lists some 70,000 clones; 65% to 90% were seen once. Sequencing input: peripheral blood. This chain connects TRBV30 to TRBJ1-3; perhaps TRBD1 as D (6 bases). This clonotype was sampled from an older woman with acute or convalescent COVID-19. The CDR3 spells CAWVRTVSGNTIYF. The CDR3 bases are TGTGCCTGGGTTAGGACAGTCTCTGGAAACACCATATATTTT. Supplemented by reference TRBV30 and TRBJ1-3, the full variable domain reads SQTIHQWPATLVQPVGSPLSLECTVEGTSNPNLYWYRQAAGRGLQLLFYSVGIGQISSEVPQNLSASRPQDRQFILSSKKLLLSDSGFYLCAWVRTVSGNTIYFGEGSWLTVV.